The sequence of this T cell receptor (beta chain) was determined in a study of CD8 T cells in ankylosing spondylitis. Overall study findings and caveats: Apparently characteristic of ankylosing spondylitis blood was a TCR beta motif (fewer than 10 highly homologous variants). The clones that were linked to disease were reported to be significantly enriched in matched synovial fluid samples from ankylosing spondylitis patients. There were earlier reports of some motif variants in reactive arthritis synovial fluid and blood.

This clonotype was counted ten times or more. Its target is not known. One entry per CDR3 protein results from TCRdb running MiXCR on the 5' RACE reads. The table includes 150,000 to 200,000 distinct CDR3 sequences, 11% detected once. Trimming took 1 base from V and 3 from J, leaving 6 bases between them. The CDR3 runs to 13 residues. The sequenced sample consisted of blood, either unsorted or a sorted T cell fraction (not recorded which). The chain has TRBV12-3 or TRBV12-4 and TRBJ2-5; D is uncertain. The receptor was isolated from a male donor with ankylosing spondylitis or in good health (not recorded which). The CDR3 DNA follows: TGTGCCAGCAGTTTAGGACGTGAAGAGACCCAGTACTTC. Amino acids: CASSLGREETQYF.